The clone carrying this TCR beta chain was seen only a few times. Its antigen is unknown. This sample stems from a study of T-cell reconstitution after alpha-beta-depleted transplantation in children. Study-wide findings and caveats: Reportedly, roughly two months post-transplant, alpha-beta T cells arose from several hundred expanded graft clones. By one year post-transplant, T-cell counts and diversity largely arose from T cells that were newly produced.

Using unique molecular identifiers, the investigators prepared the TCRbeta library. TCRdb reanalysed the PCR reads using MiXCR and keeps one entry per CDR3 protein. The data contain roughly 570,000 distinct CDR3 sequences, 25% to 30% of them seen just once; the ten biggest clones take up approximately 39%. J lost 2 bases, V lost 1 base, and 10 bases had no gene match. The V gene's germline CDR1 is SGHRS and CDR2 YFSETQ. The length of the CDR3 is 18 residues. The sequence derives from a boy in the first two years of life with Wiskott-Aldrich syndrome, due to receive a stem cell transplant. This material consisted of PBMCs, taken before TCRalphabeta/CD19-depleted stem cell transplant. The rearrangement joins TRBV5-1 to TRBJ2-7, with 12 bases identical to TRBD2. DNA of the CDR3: TGCGCCAGCAGCTTGACCCCATCTAGCGGGAGGGCTGCCTACGAGCAGTACTTC. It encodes CASSLTPSSGRAAYEQYF. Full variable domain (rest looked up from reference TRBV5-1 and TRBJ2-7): KAGVTQTPRYLIKTRGQQVTLSCSPISGHRSVSWYQQTPGQGLQFLFEYFSETQRNKGNFPGRFSGRQFSNSRSEMNVSTLELGDSALYLCASSLTPSSGRAAYEQYFGPGTRLTVT.